The 32 T cell receptor beta chains listed next were all sequenced from one sample in a study of cytomegalovirus exposure and HLA in healthy donors. In the PCR, 60 Vbeta and 13 Jbeta primers were used. Using immunoSEQ multiplex PCR, the repertoire was profiled, and TCRdb retains in-frame clones only, with some absent. This sample has roughly 190,000 clones, with approximately 81% found just once. Sequenced sample: PBMCs. These receptors came from a woman between 50 and 59 years old in good health and CMV-seronegative.

In this sample, this clone turned up a few times. CDR3 in DNA: TGCAGCACACGGACAGGGGAAACTGAAGCTTTCTTT. Translated: CSTRTGETEAFF. The chain combines TRBV29-1 with TRBJ1-1; 9 bases are a match to TRBD1. The CDR3 has 12 amino acids. CDR1 is SQVTM and CDR2 is ANQGSEA in the germline V gene. J gave up 5 bases and V 8 bases, and 6 bases lay outside the gene matches.

The rearrangement joins TRBV5-1 to TRBJ2-3; D is perhaps TRBD1 (6 bases). Looked up from germline, CDR1 is SGHRS and CDR2 is YFSETQ. CDR3 size: 14 residues. Deletions cut 0 bases from V and 4 bases from J, with 9 bases between. Here the CDR3 DNA reads TGCGCCAGCAGCTTGGGGACAGTCTCAGATACGCAGTATTTT. Translating gives CASSLGTVSDTQYF.

The V call is TRBV15, the J call TRBJ2-7; 9 nucleotides match TRBD1. The trim removed 0 bases at V and 6 bases at J, leaving 9 bases unmatched. Germline CDR1 is LNHNV and CDR2 is YYDKDF (reference sequence). The length of the CDR3 is 16 residues. CDR3 in DNA: TGTGCCACCAGCAGAGACAAAGGGACAGGGTCGGGCGAGCAGTACTTC. This translates into CATSRDKGTGSGEQYF.

The rearrangement joins TRBV19 to TRBJ1-4; D not certain. Trimming removed 7 bases from V and 6 bases from J, with 12 bases in between. The CDR3 runs 13 residues. The V gene's germline CDR1 is LNHDA and CDR2 SQIVND (reference sequence). The DNA of the CDR3 is TGTGCCAGTACGGGGAGAGCGGATGAAAAACTGTTTTTT. This encodes CASTGRADEKLFF. The full variable domain, rest sourced from reference TRBV19 and TRBJ1-4, is DGGITQSPKYLFRKEGQNVTLSCEQNLNHDAMYWYRQDPGQGLRLIYYSQIVNDFQKGDIAEGYSVSREKKESFPLTVTSAQKNPTAFYLCASTGRADEKLFFGSGTQLSVL.

The chain links TRBV6-1 to TRBJ1-5, with no clear D. V was shortened by 0 bases and J by 1 base, with 7 bases between the two germline ends. CDR1 MNHNS and CDR2 SASEGT come from the germline V gene. The CDR3 covers 15 residues. The CDR3 DNA is TGTGCCAGCAGTGAAGCGTCCTTAAGCAATCAGCCCCAGCATTTT. Translation gives CASSEASLSNQPQHF.

The chain employs TRBV4-3 and TRBJ1-2; a weak D match, TRBD1 (5 bases). Trimming cost V 1 base and J 4 bases, with 16 bases left between them. The CDR3 sequence is 16 residues long. Per germline, CDR1 LGHNA and CDR2 YSLEER. CDR3: CASSQVAGGSGYGYTF. The CDR3 bases are TGCGCCAGCAGCCAAGTAGCCGGGGGGTCGGGCTATGGCTACACCTTC.

The chain combines TRBV19 with TRBJ1-5; 8 positions match TRBD1. Losses at the gene ends were 1 base for V and 1 base for J; bases not matched to a gene: 9. Germline V gene lookup returns CDR1 LNHDA and CDR2 SQIVND (reference sequence). The CDR3 runs 18 residues. Written as DNA, the CDR3 is TGTGCCAGTAGTATAGTTAGGACAGGGATTTCGAGCAATCAGCCCCAGCATTTT. This encodes CASSIVRTGISSNQPQHF.

This clone has a handful of counts. The rearrangement links TRBV9 to TRBJ1-2; D perhaps matches TRBD1 (5 bases). This CDR3 contains 13 residues. CDR1 is SGDLS and CDR2 is YYNGEE in the germline V gene. V lost 0 bases, J lost 8 bases, and 11 bases lay in between. The CDR3 DNA sequence: TGTGCCAGCAGCGTAGTCCCGGAGGGGGGCTACACCTTC. It yields the protein CASSVVPEGGYTF. Combining the CDR3 with reference TRBV9 and TRBJ1-2 gives the whole variable domain DSGVTQTPKHLITATGQRVTLRCSPRSGDLSVYWYQQSLDQGLQFLIQYYNGEERAKGNILERFSAQQFPDLHSELNLSSLELGDSALYFCASSVVPEGGYTFGSGTRLTVV.

In this sample, this clone turned up once. The J gene is TRBJ1-4, the V gene TRBV29-1, with a possible D match to TRBD1 (5 bases). In germline, CDR1 is SQVTM, CDR2 ANQGSEA. With 6 bases removed from V and 4 bases from J, the gap between germline ends came to 12 bases. CDR3 size: 13 residues. CDR3 sequence (DNA): TGCAGCGTCATGACAGATAGTAATGAAAAACTGTTTTTT. Its translation: CSVMTDSNEKLFF.

The chain couples TRBV21-1 to TRBJ2-2; the table gives TRBD2 as D, unverified against the DNA. TRBV21-1 is a recognized pseudogene. The CDR3 extends over 16 amino acids. This CDR3 is CASSFRGGSDSGELFF. CDR3 DNA: TGTGCCAGCTCTTTTCGGGGGGGCTCGGATTCCGGGGAGCTGTTTTTT.

This clone occurred once. The rearrangement links TRBV7-9 to TRBJ1-3, with D possibly being TRBD1 (5 bases). CDR3 size: 17 residues. Germline V lookup: CDR1 SEHNR, CDR2 FQNEAQ (reference sequence). Trimming removed 5 bases from V and 0 bases from J, with 17 bases in between. This CDR3 is CASSRSSWGLSGNTIYF. CDR3 coding DNA: TGTGCCAGCAGCCGATCCTCATGGGGCCTCTCTGGAAACACCATATATTTT.

The chain carries TRBV7-2 and TRBJ2-3; maybe TRBD1 (5 bases). Trimming stripped 3 bases from V and 4 bases from J, with 11 bases between. CDR3 size: 14 residues. CDR1 and CDR2 (germline): SGHTA, FQGNSA. This CDR3 is CASSFKPRADTQYF. The CDR3 DNA sequence: TGTGCCAGCAGCTTTAAGCCCAGGGCAGATACGCAGTATTTT.

This chain uses TRBV5-5 with TRBJ2-7; possibly TRBD2 for D (5 bases). The ends were cut back, 0 bases at V and 6 bases at J, with 10 bases in the middle. CDR3 length: 13 amino acids. Per the germline V gene, CDR1 is SGHKS and CDR2 is YYEKEE (reference sequence). As DNA, the CDR3 is TGTGCCAGCAGCTTGGTTCTAGCCGGCGAGCAGTACTTC. It is translated as CASSLVLAGEQYF.

The genes are TRBV7-8 and TRBJ2-2, with 9 bases identical to TRBD2. The CDR3 spans 15 residues. V lost 5 bases and J lost 7; bases outside the gene matches: 8. The germline CDR1 and CDR2 sequences are SGHVS and FQNEAQ. The CDR3 DNA is TGTGCCAGCAGCCCCGCGGGGGGGGGCGTCGGGGAGCTGTTTTTT. It yields the protein CASSPAGGGVGELFF.

This rearrangement joins TRBV15 to TRBJ2-5; D gene ambiguous. CDR3 size: 13 residues. V was pared by 1 base and J by 6 bases, with 9 bases between. Germline CDR1 is LNHNV and CDR2 is YYDKDF (reference sequence). CDR3 amino acids: CATSRGQEKTQYF. In DNA, the CDR3 is TGTGCCACCAGCAGAGGACAAGAGAAGACCCAGTACTTC. Looking up the rest from reference TRBV15 and TRBJ2-5 gives the full variable domain: DAMVIQNPRYQVTQFGKPVTLSCSQTLNHNVMYWYQQKSSQAPKLLFHYYDKDFNNEADTPDNFQSRRPNTSFCFLDIRSPGLGDTAMYLCATSRGQEKTQYFGPGTRLLVL.

This clone was seen only a few times. The chain links TRBV5-6 to TRBJ2-2; unclear D gene. The germline gives CDR1 SGHDT, CDR2 YYEEEE. The V and J ends lost 1 base and 5 bases respectively, with 6 bases between them. The CDR3 is 13 amino acids. The CDR3 bases are TGTGCCAGCAGCTTGCTCCCTACCGGGGAGCTGTTTTTT. Its protein is CASSLLPTGELFF.

This clone was seen a few times. J is TRBJ1-4 and V is TRBV14, with 8 bases fitting TRBD1. Germline V CDR1 and CDR2: SGHDN, FVKESK. Losses at the gene ends were 4 bases for V and 5 bases for J; bases not matched to a gene: 6. This CDR3 region has 15 residues. This CDR3 reads CASSRARTGNEKLFF. In DNA form, the CDR3 reads TGTGCCAGCAGCCGGGCCAGGACAGGGAATGAAAAACTGTTTTTT.

The chain is built from TRBV2 and TRBJ1-5; 9 nucleotides align to TRBD1. The ends lost 4 bases at V and 7 bases at J; junction bases unmatched: 5. Germline V gene data show CDR1 as SNHLY and CDR2 as FYNNEI. The CDR3 is made up of 14 amino acids. CDR3 nucleotides: TGTGCCAGCAGTGGGGGACAGGGTCACCAGCCCCAGCATTTT. This sequence encodes CASSGGQGHQPQHF. Together with reference TRBV2 and TRBJ1-5, the CDR3 gives the full variable domain: EPEVTQTPSHQVTQMGQEVILRCVPISNHLYFYWYRQILGQKVEFLVSFYNNEISEKSEIFDDQFSVERPDGSNFTLKIRSTKLEDSAMYFCASSGGQGHQPQHFGDGTRLSIL.

V gene TRBV29-1 combines with J gene TRBJ1-1; a possible D gene is TRBD1 (5 bases). The CDR3 spans 13 residues. The ends were cut back, 2 bases at V and 4 bases at J, with 11 bases in the middle. CDR1 SQVTM and CDR2 ANQGSEA come from the germline V gene. In nucleotides, the CDR3 is TGCAGCGTTGAAATCGCCGGGGGCACTGAAGCTTTCTTT. Protein: CSVEIAGGTEAFF.

The J gene is TRBJ2-1, the V gene TRBV5-1, with 10 bases fitting TRBD1. V shed 7 bases, J shed 0 bases, and the junction held 10 bases outside the gene matches. The CDR3 totals 17 residues. Germline values: CDR1 SGHRS, CDR2 YFSETQ. The CDR3: CASGTGARLSSYNEQFF. In DNA, the CDR3 is TGCGCCAGCGGGACAGGGGCTAGACTAAGCTCCTACAATGAGCAGTTCTTC.

The chain couples TRBV18 to TRBJ1-2; D gene unclear. CDR3 length: 13 residues. The germline CDR1 and CDR2 sequences are KGHSH and LQKENI. The V and J ends lost 4 bases and 6 bases respectively, with 12 bases between them. CDR3 nucleotide sequence: TGTGCCAGCTCACAGCAGGATAGAGATGGCTACACCTTC. It codes for CASSQQDRDGYTF.

The table lists this clone with a count of one. The rearrangement links TRBV19 to TRBJ2-1; 11 bases line up with TRBD2. Germline values: CDR1 LNHDA, CDR2 SQIVND (reference sequence). V shed 6 bases, J shed 9 bases, and the junction held 10 bases outside the gene matches. The CDR3 is made up of 15 amino acids. CDR3 protein: CASRPLAGGGGEQFF. Here the CDR3 DNA reads TGTGCCAGTAGACCTCTAGCGGGAGGAGGGGGTGAGCAGTTCTTC.

The rearrangement links TRBV11-2 to TRBJ2-5; weak D call: TRBD2 (6 bases). V lost 2 bases and J lost 5, with 12 bases in between. CDR1 and CDR2 from the germline V gene are SGHAT and FQNNGV. The CDR3 has 14 amino acids. The DNA for the CDR3 is TGTGCCAGCAGCTTATCCCGGGGGTGGGAGACCCAGTACTTC. Protein product: CASSLSRGWETQYF.

The chain couples TRBV4-2 to TRBJ2-7; a weak D match, TRBD1 (5 bases). The germline gives CDR1 LGHNA, CDR2 YNFKEQ. V was pared by 0 bases and J by 4 bases, with 13 bases between. The CDR3 is made up of 15 amino acids. CDR3 DNA: TGTGCCAGCAGCCAAGAGCCTAGGGGTGAATACGAGCAGTACTTC. Translated, it gives CASSQEPRGEYEQYF.

The V and J genes are TRBV7-9 and TRBJ1-1; TRBD1 agrees at 8 bases. This CDR3 comprises 13 residues. Germline V gene sequence: CDR1 SEHNR, CDR2 FQNEAQ (reference sequence). The V segment lost 5 bases and the J segment 7 bases; nucleotides outside the gene matches: 6. The CDR3 DNA reads TGTGCCAGCAGCATCGGACAGGGCAATGAAGCTTTCTTT. Its protein product is CASSIGQGNEAFF.

This clone was observed a few times. This specimen includes other DNA sequences encoding the same CDR3. The V call is TRBV4-3, the J call TRBJ1-3; the D gene is possibly TRBD1 (5 bases). This CDR3 has 15 amino acids. CDR1 is LGHNA and CDR2 is YSLEER in the germline V gene. V was clipped by 0 bases and J by 4 bases, with 10 bases between them. The CDR3 DNA follows: TGCGCCAGCAGCCAAGATGGAGGGACCGGAAACACCATATATTTT. As protein: CASSQDGGTGNTIYF.

This rearrangement joins TRBV9 to TRBJ2-7; a possible D gene is TRBD2 (5 bases). Germline V gives CDR1 SGDLS, CDR2 YYNGEE. The V gene lost 5 bases and the J gene lost 0 bases, with 15 bases spanning the gap. This CDR3 spans 15 amino acids. Here the CDR3 reads CASSVSSGASYEQYF. CDR3 in DNA: TGTGCCAGCAGTGTTTCGAGCGGAGCCTCCTACGAGCAGTACTTC.

V gene TRBV7-8 combines with J gene TRBJ2-5; tentatively, D is TRBD1 (5 bases). The ends were cut back, 2 bases at V and 4 bases at J, with 17 bases in the middle. The CDR3 is 16 residues long. Germline V gives CDR1 SGHVS, CDR2 FQNEAQ. The CDR3 DNA reads TGTGCCAGCAGCTTACTCTCGGTAGGGGCCGGAGAGACCCAGTACTTC. Translated: CASSLLSVGAGETQYF.

V gene TRBV28 combines with J gene TRBJ2-3, with TRBD2 identical over 9 bases. V dropped 5 bases and J dropped 1; count of bases not matched to a gene: 7. Germline V gene data show CDR1 as MDHEN and CDR2 as SYDVKM. CDR3 length equals 16 residues. The CDR3 bases are TGTGCCAGCAGTCCCCCAGCGGGAGGAGGCACAGATACGCAGTATTTT. Amino acids: CASSPPAGGGTDTQYF.

V and J are TRBV9 and TRBJ2-7, with 10 bases identical to TRBD1. Germline CDR1 SGDLS, CDR2 YYNGEE. The junction had 2 bases not matched to a gene; V was cut back by 0 bases and J by 2 bases. This CDR3 has 15 amino acids. Here the CDR3 DNA reads TGTGCCAGCAGCGTAGCCGGGACAGGGGCCTACGAGCAGTACTTC. Protein: CASSVAGTGAYEQYF.

J is TRBJ2-2 and V is TRBV6-4; TRBD2 matches at 9 bases. CDR3 length: 15 amino acids. V was pared by 0 bases and J by 8 bases, with 4 bases of the junction left unmatched. The germline V gene has CDR1 MRHNA and CDR2 SNTAGT. CDR3: CASSDSLAGSGELFF. The CDR3 bases are TGTGCCAGCAGTGACTCTCTAGCGGGATCGGGGGAGCTGTTTTTT.

The chain has TRBV25-1 and TRBJ1-2; TRBD1 agrees at 7 bases. Losses at the gene ends were 3 bases for V and 8 bases for J; bases not matched to a gene: 9. This CDR3 has 14 amino acids. Germline V lookup: CDR1 MGHDK, CDR2 SYGVNS. Here the CDR3 reads CASSDPTGRGGYTF. CDR3 bases: TGTGCCAGCAGTGACCCGACAGGGAGAGGCGGCTACACCTTC.